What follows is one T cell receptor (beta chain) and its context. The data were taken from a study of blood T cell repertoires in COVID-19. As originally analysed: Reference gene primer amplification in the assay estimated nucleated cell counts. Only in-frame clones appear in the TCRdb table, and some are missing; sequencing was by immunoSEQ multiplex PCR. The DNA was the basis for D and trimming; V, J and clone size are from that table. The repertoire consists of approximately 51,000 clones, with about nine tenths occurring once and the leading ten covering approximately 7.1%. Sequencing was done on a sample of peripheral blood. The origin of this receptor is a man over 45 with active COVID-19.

CDR3 sequence (DNA): TGTGCCAGCAGTTTTTTCGAGCCCTCGGACACCGGGGAGCTGTTTTTT. Protein product: CASSFFEPSDTGELFF. This chain joins TRBV6-5 and TRBJ2-2; D gene unclear. The ends were cut back, 4 bases at V and 3 bases at J, with 15 bases in the middle. CDR1 MNHEY and CDR2 SVGAGI come from the germline V gene. The CDR3 contains 16 residues.